This T cell receptor (beta chain) was identified in a study of blood T cell repertoires in COVID-19 (dated by TCRdb to 2020 to 2022). For the study in its entirety: The collaborator samples originated in the United States, Italy and Spain and spanned the acute and convalescent phases of COVID-19. HLA class I and class II types, where available, came from metadata supplied by the sample provider rather than from assay-based typing. The prospective study material was composed of cDNA or gDNA derived from T cells, B-cell-depleted T cells, or PBMCs. The sample metadata nearly always contained a de-identified subject ID, COVID-19 status, age in years and sex. The repertoires were released in a freely available public database intended as a resource for research on the immune response to SARS-CoV-2. Subjects who had been exposed to COVID-19, were actively infected with it, or had recovered from it provided the deeply sampled blood TCRbeta repertoires that made up the dataset. Samples were obtained from the ongoing ImmuneRACE study (first 160 participants) and from about 1,300 subjects provided by 6 global collaborators. Study-level results and caveats: The amount of clinical and demographic metadata varied by source and participant and was provided uncurated.

Of note for this clone: Its antigen target is currently unknown. Base qualities were left out, and no much larger clone turns up one base away.

TCRbeta CDR3 regions were amplified from genomic DNA using the immunoSEQ Assay, a bias-controlled multiplex PCR. Per the authors' processing: The number of nucleated cells in each sample was estimated by amplification of reference gene primers within the assay. To quantify the absolute abundance of each unique TCRbeta CDR3 rearrangement, sequence reads were collapsed and filtered. For each sample, productive Simpson clonality was calculated as the square root of Simpson's diversity index across productive rearrangements. Imported from immuneACCESS, the table was reduced by TCRdb to in-frame sequences with V and J called. These copies leave out some clones; in studies compared against another copy, an unresolved V gene accounts for under half, and the cause of the remainder is not known. For V, J and clone size, that table is used; D and trimming come from the DNA. In this sample the table shows 300,000 to 450,000 clones, about 90% of which occur a single time. In total, the top ten clones hold roughly 2% of the sample.

The CDR3 contains 14 residues, cysteine and phenylalanine counted. Solely the CDR3 DNA is kept, with 42 bases framed from the first base. V was cut back by 0 bases and J by 3 bases, leaving a gap of 7 bases between them. In the germline V gene, CDR1 corresponds to SGHRS and CDR2 to YFSETQ. One collaborating source in Seattle enrolled patients while the patients were actively infected and followed the patients over time throughout the course of disease. The collaborating institutions used their own protocols to collect whole blood in K2EDTA tubes. For TCRbeta analysis, collaborator samples were shipped as frozen whole blood, as isolated PBMCs, or as DNA extracted from either sample type.

What was sequenced was peripheral blood. The TCR originated in a woman aged 55 to 70 with COVID-19, enrolled during active disease. This sequence uses TRBV5-1 and TRBJ1-3; no D gene call is confident. The CDR3 protein: CASSLVADGNTIYF. In nucleotide form, the sequence is TGCGCCAGCAGCTTGGTGGCGGATGGAAACACCATATATTTT.